This record covers a single T cell receptor (beta chain). The sample comes from a study of blood T cell repertoires in COVID-19. The CDR3 sequence is 17 residues long. The trim removed 6 bases at V and 1 base at J, leaving 14 bases unmatched. From germline, CDR1 is SNHLY and CDR2 FYNNEI. Participant-given clinical history determined each cohort assignment. In Cohort 3, a recovered donor had either two negative PCRs, clearance, or symptom resolution. Clones were sequenced by immunoSEQ multiplex PCR, and TCRdb holds only the in-frame ones, with some missing. The data show about 160,000 clones, around 80% seen once.

V gene TRBV2 combines with J gene TRBJ2-7, with 8 bases that match TRBD1. The receptor was derived from a woman aged 55-70 years who had recovered from COVID-19. Specimen: PBMCs or T cells enriched from blood (not recorded which). The CDR3 bases are TGTGCCAGCAGGGCAATCTTCCGGGACAGGCTATCCTACGAGCAGTACTTC. This encodes CASRAIFRDRLSYEQYF.